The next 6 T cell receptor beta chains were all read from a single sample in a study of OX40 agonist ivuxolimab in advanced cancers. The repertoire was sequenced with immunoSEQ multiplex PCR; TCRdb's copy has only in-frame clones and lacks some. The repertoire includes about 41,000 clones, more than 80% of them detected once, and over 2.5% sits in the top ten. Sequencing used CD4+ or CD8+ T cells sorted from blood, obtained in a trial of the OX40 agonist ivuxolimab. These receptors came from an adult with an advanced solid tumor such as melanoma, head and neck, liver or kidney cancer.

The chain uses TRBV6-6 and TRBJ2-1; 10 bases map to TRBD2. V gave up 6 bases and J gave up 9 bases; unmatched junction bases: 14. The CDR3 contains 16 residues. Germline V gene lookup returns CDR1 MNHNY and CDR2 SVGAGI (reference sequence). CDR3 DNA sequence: TGTGCCAGCAGCCCCAGGACTAGCGGTGCGGGTGGTGAGCAGTTCTTC. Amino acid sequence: CASSPRTSGAGGEQFF.

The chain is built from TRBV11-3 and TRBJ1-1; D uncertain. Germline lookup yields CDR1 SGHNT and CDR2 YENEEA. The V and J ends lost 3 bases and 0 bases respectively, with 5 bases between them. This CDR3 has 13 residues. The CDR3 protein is CASSFAVNTEAFF. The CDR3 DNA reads TGTGCCAGCAGCTTTGCGGTGAACACTGAAGCTTTCTTT.

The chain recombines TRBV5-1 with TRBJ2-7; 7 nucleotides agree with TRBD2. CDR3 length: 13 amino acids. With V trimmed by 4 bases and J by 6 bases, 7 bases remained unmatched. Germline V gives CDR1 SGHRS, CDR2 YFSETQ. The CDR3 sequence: CASSPDGEGEQYV. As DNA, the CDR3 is TGCGCCAGCAGCCCCGACGGGGAGGGCGAGCAGTACGTC.

For the CDR3, the DNA is TGCGCCAGCAGCCCCTCTGGACGGACTAATGAAAAACTGTTTTTT. It specifies CASSPSGRTNEKLFF. This chain joins TRBV4-1 and TRBJ1-4; D gene ambiguous. Germline V gene sequence: CDR1 MGHRA, CDR2 YSYEKL. The V and J ends lost 4 bases and 2 bases respectively, with 11 bases between them. This CDR3 has 15 amino acids.

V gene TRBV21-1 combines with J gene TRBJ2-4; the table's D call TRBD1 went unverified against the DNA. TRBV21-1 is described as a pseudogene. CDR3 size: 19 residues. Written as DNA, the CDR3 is TGTGCCAGCAGCAGTCGGACAGGGGCGATTTCACTAGCCAAAAACATTCAGTACTTC. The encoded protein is CASSSRTGAISLAKNIQYF.

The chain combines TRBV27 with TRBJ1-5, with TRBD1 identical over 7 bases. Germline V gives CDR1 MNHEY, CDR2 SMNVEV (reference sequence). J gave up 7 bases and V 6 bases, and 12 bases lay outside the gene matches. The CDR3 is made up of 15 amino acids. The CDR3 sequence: CASRADRESYQPQHF. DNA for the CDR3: TGTGCCAGCAGGGCCGACAGGGAATCATACCAGCCCCAGCATTTT.